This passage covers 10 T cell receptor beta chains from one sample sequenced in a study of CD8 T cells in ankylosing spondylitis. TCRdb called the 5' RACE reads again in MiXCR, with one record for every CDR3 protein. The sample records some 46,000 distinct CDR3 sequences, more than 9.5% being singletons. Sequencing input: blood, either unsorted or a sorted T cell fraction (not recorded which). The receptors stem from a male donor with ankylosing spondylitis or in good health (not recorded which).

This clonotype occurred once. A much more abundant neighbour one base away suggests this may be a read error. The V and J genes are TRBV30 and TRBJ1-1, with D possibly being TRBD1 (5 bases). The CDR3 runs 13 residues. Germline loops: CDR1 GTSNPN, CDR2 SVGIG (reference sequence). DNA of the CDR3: TGTACCTGGAATAAGGTCAGGGTGGATGGAGCTTTCTTT. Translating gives CTWNKVRVDGAFF.

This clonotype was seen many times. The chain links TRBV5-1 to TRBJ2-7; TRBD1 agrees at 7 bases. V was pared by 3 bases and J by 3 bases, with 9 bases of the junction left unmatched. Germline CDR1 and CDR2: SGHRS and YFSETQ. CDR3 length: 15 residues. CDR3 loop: CASSSTGTAYYEQYF. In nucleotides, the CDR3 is TGCGCCAGCAGCTCGACCGGGACAGCTTACTACGAGCAGTACTTC.

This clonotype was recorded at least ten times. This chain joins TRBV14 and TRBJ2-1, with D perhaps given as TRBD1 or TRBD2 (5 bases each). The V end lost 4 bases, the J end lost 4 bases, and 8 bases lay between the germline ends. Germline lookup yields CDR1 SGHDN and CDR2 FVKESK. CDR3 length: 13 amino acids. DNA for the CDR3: TGTGCCAGCAGCCTGGGGGTATACAATGAGCAGTTCTTC. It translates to CASSLGVYNEQFF.

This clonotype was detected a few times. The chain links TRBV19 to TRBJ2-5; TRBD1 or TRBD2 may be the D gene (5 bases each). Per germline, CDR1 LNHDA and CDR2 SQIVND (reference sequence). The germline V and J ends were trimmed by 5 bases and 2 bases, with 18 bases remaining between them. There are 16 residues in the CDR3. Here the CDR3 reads CASSADRDAGQETQYF. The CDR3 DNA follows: TGTGCCAGTAGTGCCGACCGGGACGCCGGTCAAGAGACCCAGTACTTC.

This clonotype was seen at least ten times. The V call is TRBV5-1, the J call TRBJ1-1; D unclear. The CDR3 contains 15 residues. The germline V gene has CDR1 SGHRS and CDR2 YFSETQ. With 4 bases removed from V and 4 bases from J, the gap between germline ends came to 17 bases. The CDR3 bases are TGCGCCAGCAGCATTACTACTTTCCGAGGCACTGAAGCTTTCTTT. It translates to CASSITTFRGTEAFF.

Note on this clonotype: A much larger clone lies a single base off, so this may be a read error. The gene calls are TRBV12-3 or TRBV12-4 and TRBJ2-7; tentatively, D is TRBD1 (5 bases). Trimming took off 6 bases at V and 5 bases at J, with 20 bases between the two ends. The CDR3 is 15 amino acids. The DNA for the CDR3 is TGTGCCAGCAGCCAGGCACAGGAAGCATACAACGAGCAGTACTTC. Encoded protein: CASSQAQEAYNEQYF.

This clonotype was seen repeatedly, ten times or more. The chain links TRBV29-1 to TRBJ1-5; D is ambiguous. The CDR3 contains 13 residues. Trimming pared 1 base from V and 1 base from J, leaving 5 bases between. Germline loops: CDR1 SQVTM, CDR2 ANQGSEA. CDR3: CSVEGASNQPQHF. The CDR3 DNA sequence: TGCAGCGTTGAAGGGGCGAGCAATCAGCCCCAGCATTTT.

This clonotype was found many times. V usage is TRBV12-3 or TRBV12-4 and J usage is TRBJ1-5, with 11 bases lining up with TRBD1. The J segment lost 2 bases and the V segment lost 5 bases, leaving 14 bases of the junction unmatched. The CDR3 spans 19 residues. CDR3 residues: CASSPNTGQGAWGNQPQHF. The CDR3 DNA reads TGTGCCAGCAGTCCCAACACCGGACAGGGGGCGTGGGGCAATCAGCCCCAGCATTTT.

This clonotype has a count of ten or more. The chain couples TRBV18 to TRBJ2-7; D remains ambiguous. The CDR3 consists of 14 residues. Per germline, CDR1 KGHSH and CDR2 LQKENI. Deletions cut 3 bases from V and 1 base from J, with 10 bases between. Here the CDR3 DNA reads TGTGCCAGCTCACCCGAACAACGATCCTACGAGCAGTACTTC. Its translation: CASSPEQRSYEQYF.

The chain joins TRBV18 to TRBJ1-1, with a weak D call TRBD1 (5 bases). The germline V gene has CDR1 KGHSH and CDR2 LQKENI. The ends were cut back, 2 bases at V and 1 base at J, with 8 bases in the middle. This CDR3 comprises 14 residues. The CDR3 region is CASSPGGWNTEAFF. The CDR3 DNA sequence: TGTGCCAGCTCACCAGGGGGGTGGAACACTGAAGCTTTCTTT.